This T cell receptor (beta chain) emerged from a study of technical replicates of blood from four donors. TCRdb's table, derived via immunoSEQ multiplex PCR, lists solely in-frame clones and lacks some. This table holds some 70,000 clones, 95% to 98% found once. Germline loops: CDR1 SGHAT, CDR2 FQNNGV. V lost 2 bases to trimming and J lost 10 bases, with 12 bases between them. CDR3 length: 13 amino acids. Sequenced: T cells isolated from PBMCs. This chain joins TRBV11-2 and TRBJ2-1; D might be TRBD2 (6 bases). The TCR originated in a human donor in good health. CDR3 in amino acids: CASSLRRDDEQFF. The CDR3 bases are TGTGCCAGCAGCTTAAGGCGGGATGACGAGCAGTTCTTC.